This is a list of T cell receptor beta chains from one sample in a study of blood T cell repertoires in COVID-19. TCRdb's copy holds only in-frame clones and misses some; the assay was immunoSEQ multiplex PCR. The sample carries tens of thousands of clones, roughly four fifths recorded once. Sequenced input: peripheral blood. These TCRs come from a woman between 55 and 75 years old with acute or convalescent COVID-19. CDR3s leave out the opening cysteine and the closing phenylalanine or tryptophan.

v_gene	j_gene	CDR3aa
TRBV25-1	TRBJ2-7	ASSPVGGRYEQY
TRBV2	TRBJ1-1	ASSQRRDTEAF
TRBV28	TRBJ1-5	ATKGWGTSNQPQH
TRBV7-9	TRBJ1-5	ASSYERDQPQH
TRBV24-1	TRBJ1-5	ATSIGGGQPQH
TRBV4-2	TRBJ1-1	ASSQDSIEAF
TRBV6-5	TRBJ2-3	ASSREAGPTDTQY
TRBV7-9	TRBJ1-3	ALEAIGNTIY
TRBV14	TRBJ1-6	ASSRETGNSPLH
TRBV27	TRBJ2-7	ASSPPGTEQY
TRBV5-4	TRBJ1-2	ASSSPGHSGGGYT
TRBV20-1	TRBJ1-1	SASGLSGTEAF
TRBV7-9	TRBJ2-7	ASSLAGQGLSYEQY
TRBV5-4	TRBJ1-6	ASSAGTGENSPLH
TRBV5-8	TRBJ1-2	ASRGRLGYT
TRBV27	TRBJ2-7	ASSLYPQGTGLYEQY
TRBV29-1	TRBJ2-3	SVARTSGSITDTQY
TRBV10-3	TRBJ1-1	AIRDRPNTEAF
TRBV7-2	TRBJ1-1	ASSLSFQAENTEAF
TRBV11-2	TRBJ2-3	ASSLDSSGNTQY
TRBV3-1/TRBV3-2	TRBJ1-1	ASSQQYRGGEAF
TRBV2	TRBJ1-2	ASSDVSGSLYGYT
TRBV4-1	TRBJ2-5	ASSQDPGSGETQY
TRBV15	TRBJ2-7	ATSRPGYEQY
TRBV9	TRBJ1-2	ASSVAQGGYGYT
TRBV19	TRBJ1-1	ASRSQGLMNTEAF
TRBV5-1	TRBJ2-5	ATTSGENGETQY
TRBV9	TRBJ1-1	ASSERGSGNTEAF
TRBV24-1	TRBJ2-1	ATLTGEGDNEQF
TRBV25-1	TRBJ1-6	ASSEQGVAPLH
TRBV9	TRBJ2-3	ASSVGDKSRNTQY
TRBV14	TRBJ2-3	ASSTVVGSTDTQY
TRBV5-1	TRBJ2-3	ASSSSAGSTDTQY
TRBV27	TRBJ1-2	ASSLTQGARGYT
TRBV6-5	TRBJ1-6	ASRRQGEGSPLH
TRBV3-1/TRBV3-2	TRBJ2-1	ASTPGLRYNEQF
TRBV9	TRBJ2-7	ASSVGGAHEQY
TRBV2	TRBJ2-3	ASTVQRSTDTQY
TRBV7-6	TRBJ1-4	ASGAGTNEKLF
TRBV18	TRBJ2-1	ASTVKANEQF
TRBV10-3	TRBJ2-4	AISEPENIQY
TRBV27	TRBJ1-5	ASSSQNVGSHSNQPQH
TRBV11-2	TRBJ2-1	ASSLEEYNEQF
TRBV4-1	TRBJ1-5	ASSQDEIGDSSNQPQH
TRBV5-1	TRBJ1-6	ASSLGVQGTLDPPLH
TRBV29-1	TRBJ1-1	SVCDRGGLEAF
TRBV7-2	TRBJ2-3	ASSLVFTDTQY